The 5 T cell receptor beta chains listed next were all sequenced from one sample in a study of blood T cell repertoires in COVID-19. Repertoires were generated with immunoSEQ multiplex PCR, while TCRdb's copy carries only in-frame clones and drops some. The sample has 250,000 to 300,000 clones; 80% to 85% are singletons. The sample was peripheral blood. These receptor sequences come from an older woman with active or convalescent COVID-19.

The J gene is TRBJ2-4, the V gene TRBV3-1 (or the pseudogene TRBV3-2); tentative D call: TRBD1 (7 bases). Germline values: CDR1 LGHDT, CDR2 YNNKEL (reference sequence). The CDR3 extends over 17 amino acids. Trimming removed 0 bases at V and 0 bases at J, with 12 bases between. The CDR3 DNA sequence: TGTGCCAGCAGCCAAGATCAGGGGGGCCTAGCCAAAAACATTCAGTACTTC. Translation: CASSQDQGGLAKNIQYF.

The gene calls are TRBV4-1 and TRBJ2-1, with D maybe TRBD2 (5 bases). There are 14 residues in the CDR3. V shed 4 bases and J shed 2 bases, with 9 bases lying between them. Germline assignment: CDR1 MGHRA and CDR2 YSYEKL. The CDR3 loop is CASSPLGAYNEQFF. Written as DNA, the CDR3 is TGCGCCAGCAGCCCCCTCGGGGCCTACAATGAGCAGTTCTTC.

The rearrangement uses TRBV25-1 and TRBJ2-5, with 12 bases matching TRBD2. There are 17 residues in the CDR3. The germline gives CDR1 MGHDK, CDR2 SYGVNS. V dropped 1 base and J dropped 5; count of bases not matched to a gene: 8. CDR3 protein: CASSESASGGAWETQYF. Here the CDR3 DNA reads TGTGCCAGCAGTGAATCGGCTAGCGGGGGGGCGTGGGAGACCCAGTACTTC.

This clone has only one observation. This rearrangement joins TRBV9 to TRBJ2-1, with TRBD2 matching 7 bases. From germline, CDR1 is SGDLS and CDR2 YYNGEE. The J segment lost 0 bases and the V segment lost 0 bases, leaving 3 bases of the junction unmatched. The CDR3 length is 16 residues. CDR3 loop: CASSVGGTNSYNEQFF. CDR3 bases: TGTGCCAGCAGCGTAGGTGGGACTAACTCCTACAATGAGCAGTTCTTC.

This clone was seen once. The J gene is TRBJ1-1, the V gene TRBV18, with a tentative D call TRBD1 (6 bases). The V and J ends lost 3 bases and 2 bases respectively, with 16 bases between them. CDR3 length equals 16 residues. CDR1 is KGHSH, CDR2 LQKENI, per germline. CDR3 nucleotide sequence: TGTGCCAGCTCACCTCTGGGGGGGGGCGGAAACACTGAAGCTTTCTTT. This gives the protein CASSPLGGGGNTEAFF.